Each of the 16 T cell receptor beta chains below was sequenced from the same sample in a study of vaccination and CD4 T cells after COVID-19 (dated by TCRdb to between 2022 and 2023). These TCRs are of unknown antigen specificity. The sample's treatment or condition label, decoded: roughly ten-day PBMC culture with coronavirus spike peptide pools or control peptides (ViraFEST assay). Libraries were built with PCR. Sequencing was carried out with an Illumina iSeq 100. DNA from cultured CD4+ T cells underwent TCR sequencing with the Oncomine TCR Beta short-read assay at the Johns Hopkins FTIC core. TCRdb trimmed the raw reads at Q25, called clones with MiXCR and kept productive beta chains. Identical CDR3 proteins give one entry, which carries the most common genes and DNA. The sample includes nearly 20,000 distinct CDR3 sequences, with 65% to 80% observed a single time. The ten top clones hold 17% of the sample.

Sequences were derived from CD4+ T cells from blood, cultured in vitro, sampled after SARS-CoV-2 vaccination. The receptors were sampled from a human donor who received a COVID-19 vaccine.

The J gene is TRBJ2-2, the V gene TRBV12-3 or TRBV12-4; unclear D gene. Trimming took 6 bases from V and 4 from J, leaving 6 bases between them. This CDR3 is built from 12 residues. The CDR3 nucleotides read TGTGCCAGCAGCTTGGGCACCGGGGAGCTGTTTTTT. This encodes CASSLGTGELFF.

This chain connects TRBV20-1 to TRBJ1-2, with TRBD1 identical over 9 bases. In germline, CDR1 is DFQATT, CDR2 SNEGSKA (reference sequence). Trimming took 3 bases from V and 2 from J; bases not matched to a gene: 7. The CDR3 runs to 15 residues. CDR3 residues: CSASSQGQGNYGYTF. As DNA, the CDR3 is TGCAGTGCTAGCTCACAGGGACAGGGAAACTATGGCTACACCTTC.

This chain uses TRBV7-9 with TRBJ2-3; D unresolved. This CDR3 region has 14 residues. Germline V gene lookup returns CDR1 SEHNR and CDR2 FQNEAQ (reference sequence). V gave up 0 bases and J gave up 0 bases, with 4 bases separating them. CDR3 residues: CASSLATSTDTQYF. CDR3 sequence (DNA): TGTGCCAGCAGCTTAGCAACTAGCACAGATACGCAGTATTTT.

The CDR3 DNA reads as TGTGCCAGCAGCCAAGAGGGGCTAGCAGTCCGGGAGACCCAGTACTTC. Translated, it gives CASSQEGLAVRETQYF. The chain combines TRBV3-1 with TRBJ2-5; possibly TRBD1 or TRBD2 for D (5 bases each). The ends were cut back, 0 bases at V and 5 bases at J, with 16 bases in the middle. This CDR3 is 16 amino acids long. The germline CDR1 and CDR2 sequences are LGHDT and YNNKEL (reference sequence).

J is TRBJ2-7 and V is TRBV30; 7 bases align to TRBD2. In germline, CDR1 is GTSNPN, CDR2 SVGIG (reference sequence). V lost 8 bases and J lost 0; bases outside the gene matches: 4. CDR3 length: 12 residues. CDR3 in amino acids: CAGGGSSYEQYF. As DNA, the CDR3 is TGTGCCGGGGGGGGAAGCTCCTACGAGCAGTACTTC.

In this sample, this clonotype is medium-sized. The chain combines TRBV14 with TRBJ1-4; D call uncertain. Germline-derived CDR1 and CDR2 are SGHDN and FVKESK. The CDR3 has 12 residues. The V and J ends lost 1 base and 8 bases respectively, with 5 bases between them. CDR3 residues: CASSQVREKLFF. In nucleotides, the CDR3 is TGTGCCAGCAGCCAAGTTCGGGAAAAACTGTTTTTT.

A few counts support this clonotype. The J gene is TRBJ2-5, the V gene TRBV7-2; 9 bases are a match to TRBD1. J was trimmed by 7 bases and V by 2 bases; bases with no gene match: 2. Germline V gene sequence: CDR1 SGHTA, CDR2 FQGNSA. The CDR3 loop spans 13 amino acids. CDR3 coding DNA: TGTGCCAGCAGCTTAAGACAGGGGGTGACCCAGTACTTC. Translated, it gives CASSLRQGVTQYF.

This clonotype was observed a single time. The chain links TRBV7-2 to TRBJ2-7; 7 nucleotides agree with TRBD1. The germline V gene has CDR1 SGHTA and CDR2 FQGNSA. J gave up 5 bases and V 4 bases, and 8 bases lay outside the gene matches. The CDR3 runs to 14 residues. CDR3 nucleotide sequence: TGTGCCAGCAGCTCCCCGGGACAGTGGCACGAGCAGTACTTC. This translates into CASSSPGQWHEQYF.

This clonotype was counted a single time. The J gene is TRBJ1-6, the V gene TRBV2; D is perhaps TRBD1 (5 bases). The germline gives CDR1 SNHLY, CDR2 FYNNEI. Trimming shortened V by 4 bases and J by 9 bases, and 13 bases separated the two germline ends. This CDR3 has 14 residues. The CDR3 here is CASSVAGSGSPLHF. The CDR3 DNA follows: TGTGCCAGCAGTGTGGCAGGGTCGGGTTCACCCCTCCACTTT. The variable domain in full, with the rest retrieved from reference TRBV2 and TRBJ1-6, is EPEVTQTPSHQVTQMGQEVILRCVPISNHLYFYWYRQILGQKVEFLVSFYNNEISEKSEIFDDQFSVERPDGSNFTLKIRSTKLEDSAMYFCASSVAGSGSPLHFGNGTRLTVT.

The CDR3 bases are TGTGCCAGCAGCTTCGGACAGGGGTCTGAAGCTTTCTTT. It codes for CASSFGQGSEAFF. The chain has TRBV11-3 and TRBJ1-1, with 9 positions matching TRBD1. The CDR3 covers 13 residues. The germline gives CDR1 SGHNT, CDR2 YENEEA. The junction had 2 bases not matched to a gene; V was cut back by 3 bases and J by 6 bases.

The chain couples TRBV6-1 to TRBJ2-2; tentative D call: TRBD2 (6 bases). Trimming stripped 7 bases from V and 7 bases from J, with 16 bases between. The CDR3 contains 14 residues. The germline V gene has CDR1 MNHNS and CDR2 SASEGT. The CDR3 here is CASKRGTSFGELFF. For the CDR3, the DNA is TGTGCCAGCAAACGCGGGACTTCCTTCGGGGAGCTGTTTTTT.

CDR3 in amino acids: CSARDGSSTGELFF. The CDR3 DNA sequence: TGCAGTGCTAGAGATGGTTCATCCACCGGGGAGCTGTTTTTT. V gene TRBV20-1 combines with J gene TRBJ2-2; D unclear. V was trimmed by 0 bases and J by 4 bases, leaving 9 bases between them. CDR1 is DFQATT and CDR2 is SNEGSKA in the germline V gene (reference sequence). The CDR3 consists of 14 residues.

The chain has TRBV12-3 or TRBV12-4 and TRBJ1-1, with D possibly being TRBD1 (6 bases). With 3 bases removed from V and 4 bases from J, the gap between germline ends came to 12 bases. The CDR3 spans 14 residues. CDR3 protein: CASSLGTSGTEAFF. The CDR3 bases are TGTGCCAGCAGTTTGGGGACATCCGGCACTGAAGCTTTCTTT.

This clonotype was seen just once. The rearrangement links TRBV20-1 to TRBJ2-5; D possibly matches TRBD1 or TRBD2 (7 bases each). This CDR3 has 14 residues. The germline CDR1 and CDR2 sequences are DFQATT and SNEGSKA (reference sequence). Trimming took 3 bases from V and 2 from J, leaving 13 bases between them. The CDR3 region has the DNA TGCAGTGCTAGCTCAGGGGGGGCACAAGAGACCCAGTACTTC. This encodes CSASSGGAQETQYF.

This clonotype was detected once. This CDR3 is CASSQGEYGANVLTF. CDR3 coding DNA: TGTGCCAGCAGCCAGGGGGAGTACGGGGCCAACGTCCTGACTTTC. The chain links TRBV12-3 or TRBV12-4 to TRBJ2-6, with TRBD1 matching 7 bases. V lost 6 bases and J lost 4; bases outside the gene matches: 6. The CDR3 runs to 15 residues.

The rearrangement links TRBV5-1 to TRBJ2-5, with 16 bases fitting TRBD2. J was trimmed by 1 base and V by 4 bases; bases with no gene match: 4. The CDR3 has 17 residues. Germline CDR1 reads SGHRS; CDR2 reads YFSETQ. The CDR3 nucleotides read TGCGCCAGCAGCCCGGGACTAGCGGGGGGGCGCCAAGAGACCCAGTACTTC. Protein product: CASSPGLAGGRQETQYF. Based on the CDR3 plus reference TRBV5-1 and TRBJ2-5, the full variable domain is KAGVTQTPRYLIKTRGQQVTLSCSPISGHRSVSWYQQTPGQGLQFLFEYFSETQRNKGNFPGRFSGRQFSNSRSEMNVSTLELGDSALYLCASSPGLAGGRQETQYFGPGTRLLVL.